A selection of T cell receptor beta chains follows, all from one sample in a study of T cells in Graves' hyperthyroidism and ophthalmopathy. TCRdb redid the calling of the multiplex PCR reads with MiXCR, one entry per CDR3 protein. The sample has about 300,000 distinct CDR3 sequences, 25% to 30% seen once. The specimen sequenced was blood. The receptor source for this set is a middle-aged man with Graves' hyperthyroidism that later progressed to Graves' ophthalmopathy. CDR3s include the opening cysteine and the closing phenylalanine or tryptophan. D genes are given only for firm matches. Part of the rows lack a size; the others show once, few, many or a class for expanded clones.

v_gene,j_gene,abundance,d_gene,CDR3aa,CDR3nt
TRBV5-1,TRBJ1-1,many,.,CASSAGVGLQGGTEAFF,TGCGCCAGCAGCGCTGGGGTGGGCCTCCAAGGGGGCACTGAAGCTTTCTTT
TRBV30,TRBJ1-2,.,TRBD1,CAWGAGTASNYGYTF,TGTGCCTGGGGCGCCGGGACAGCCTCTAACTATGGCTACACCTTC
TRBV19,TRBJ2-7,many,.,CASRRNGASSYEQYF,TGTGCCAGTAGACGGAACGGGGCGAGCTCCTACGAGCAGTACTTC
TRBV19,TRBJ1-6,few,TRBD1,CASSLSWDRNSPLHF,TGTGCCAGTAGCCTCTCCTGGGACAGAAATTCACCCCTCCACTTT
TRBV28,TRBJ2-7,many,TRBD1,CASSHHRTGFHEQYF,TGTGCCAGCAGTCACCATCGGACAGGGTTCCACGAGCAGTACTTC
TRBV5-5,TRBJ2-7,.,TRBD1,CASSLGAGGFYEQYF,TGTGCCAGCAGCTTGGGGGCAGGGGGATTTTACGAGCAGTACTTC
TRBV2,TRBJ2-4,many,.,CASRPGTQPLAKNIQYF,TGTGCCAGCAGACCCGGGACACAGCCTCTAGCCAAAAACATTCAGTACTTC
TRBV28,TRBJ2-7,.,.,CASSFPQGYYEQYF,TGTGCCAGCAGTTTCCCCCAGGGGTACTACGAGCAGTACTTC
TRBV20-1,TRBJ2-5,many,TRBD2,CSAPGVAGQETQYF,TGCAGTGCCCCAGGGGTAGCGGGACAAGAGACCCAGTACTTC
TRBV6-1,TRBJ1-5,many,TRBD1,CASRPYRGNQPQHF,TGTGCCAGCAGACCTTACAGGGGTAATCAGCCCCAGCATTTT
TRBV4-1,TRBJ1-6,.,.,CASSQGLAANSPLHF,TGCGCCAGCAGCCAAGGTTTGGCAGCCAATTCACCCCTCCACTTT
TRBV6-2/TRBV6-3,TRBJ2-7,.,.,CAVLRWGPPYEQYF,TGTGCCGTCCTCAGGTGGGGGCCCCCCTACGAGCAGTACTTC
TRBV6-2/TRBV6-3,TRBJ2-5,many,TRBD1,CASSYQQGKETQYF,TGTGCCAGCAGTTACCAACAGGGGAAGGAGACCCAGTACTTC
TRBV12-3/TRBV12-4,TRBJ1-1,many,TRBD1,CASSSHRGSTEAFF,TGTGCCAGCAGTTCTCACAGGGGGTCCACTGAAGCTTTCTTT
TRBV7-9,TRBJ1-1,many,TRBD1,CASSIRQGYDTEAFF,TGTGCCAGCAGCATCCGACAGGGATATGACACTGAAGCTTTCTTT
TRBV28,TRBJ2-5,.,.,CATTGATGFETQYF,TGTGCCACTACCGGGGCGACAGGATTCGAGACCCAGTACTTC
TRBV9,TRBJ2-7,few,.,CASSVEAGRRGYYEQYF,TGTGCCAGCAGCGTAGAGGCGGGGCGGAGAGGGTACTACGAGCAGTACTTC
TRBV6-2/TRBV6-3,TRBJ2-5,.,TRBD2,CASSYSVAGGQETQYF,TGTGCCAGCAGTTACTCAGTAGCGGGGGGGCAAGAGACCCAGTACTTC
TRBV7-9,TRBJ1-2,.,.,CASIMATGTHYGYTF,TGTGCCAGCATTATGGCGACCGGGACACACTATGGCTACACCTTC
TRBV7-2,TRBJ2-1,.,.,CASSISNPGSYNEQFF,TGTGCCAGCAGCATTAGCAATCCGGGCTCCTACAATGAGCAGTTCTTC
TRBV2,TRBJ1-5,many,.,CASSEARRGKPQHF,TGTGCCAGCAGTGAAGCCCGCCGGGGGAAGCCCCAGCATTTT
TRBV24-1,TRBJ1-2,many,.,CATSDLHSSYGYTF,TGTGCCACCAGTGATTTGCATTCATCCTATGGCTACACCTTC
TRBV24-1,TRBJ2-2,many,.,CATSDRTPLLPRELFF,TGTGCCACCAGTGACCGAACCCCACTGTTACCGAGGGAGCTGTTTTTT
TRBV28,TRBJ1-2,many,.,CASSFKGLGYTF,TGTGCCAGCAGTTTTAAGGGCCTGGGCTACACCTTC
TRBV20-1,TRBJ2-5,many,.,CSARGSDQETQYF,TGCAGTGCTAGGGGTTCTGATCAAGAGACCCAGTACTTC
TRBV27,TRBJ1-1,.,TRBD1,CASSLDRVSEAFF,TGTGCCAGCAGTCTCGACAGGGTATCTGAAGCTTTCTTT
TRBV10-3,TRBJ2-7,many,.,CATSHPDSYEQYF,TGTGCCACAAGCCATCCAGACTCCTACGAGCAGTACTTC
TRBV6-1,TRBJ1-1,.,.,CASSELPNTEAFF,TGTGCCAGCAGTGAGCTGCCAAACACTGAAGCTTTCTTT
TRBV28,TRBJ1-1,.,TRBD1,CASSSFAGTGNTEAFF,TGTGCCAGCAGTTCATTCGCGGGGACAGGGAACACTGAAGCTTTCTTT
TRBV27,TRBJ2-7,many,.,CASSLRGTDGVYEQYF,TGTGCCAGCAGTTTAAGGGGGACCGATGGGGTCTACGAGCAGTACTTC